A single sample gave rise to the 5 T cell receptor beta chains below, sequenced in a study of cytomegalovirus exposure and HLA in healthy donors. Primers included in the PCR were 60 Vbeta and 13 Jbeta primers. Repertoires were generated with immunoSEQ multiplex PCR, while TCRdb's copy carries only in-frame clones and drops some. The table includes about 89,000 clones, around 9.6% detected once. The specimen sequenced was PBMCs. These receptors all come from a man aged 45 to 65 in good health and CMV-seropositive.

The rearrangement joins TRBV27 to TRBJ2-5, with 12 bases lining up with TRBD2. CDR3 length equals 14 residues. Per germline, CDR1 MNHEY and CDR2 SMNVEV (reference sequence). With V trimmed by 8 bases and J by 5 bases, 6 bases remained unmatched. The DNA for the CDR3 is TGTGCCAGCCGACTAGCGGGAGTTGGGGAGACCCAGTACTTC. This gives the protein CASRLAGVGETQYF.

This clone showed up just a few times. Other DNA sequences in this sample translate to the same CDR3. The gene calls are TRBV2 and TRBJ2-1; 9 positions agree with TRBD2. V gave up 4 bases and J gave up 4 bases; unmatched junction bases: 5. Per the germline V gene, CDR1 is SNHLY and CDR2 is FYNNEI. This CDR3 contains 15 residues. The CDR3 coding sequence is TGTGCCAGCAGTGCCGGGACTAGCAGTTACAATGAGCAGTTCTTC. It is translated as CASSAGTSSYNEQFF.

The chain carries TRBV5-1 and TRBJ1-2; the match to TRBD1 covers 7 bases. The CDR3 runs 14 residues. The germline CDR1 and CDR2 sequences are SGHRS and YFSETQ. J was trimmed by 7 bases and V by 0 bases; bases with no gene match: 6. The CDR3 is CASSLEANRGGYTF. For the CDR3, the DNA is TGCGCCAGCAGCTTGGAGGCGAACAGGGGTGGCTACACCTTC.

V gene TRBV7-8 combines with J gene TRBJ1-5, with D possibly matching TRBD1 (5 bases). Germline-derived CDR1 and CDR2 are SGHVS and FQNEAQ. The CDR3 totals 15 residues. The germline V and J ends were trimmed by 1 base and 5 bases, with 12 bases remaining between them. The CDR3 bases are TGTGCCAGCAGCTTAGAGGGGATGGGATATCAGCCCCAGCATTTT. This codes for CASSLEGMGYQPQHF.

The chain carries TRBV14 and TRBJ1-3; a possible D gene is TRBD1 (5 bases). V was pared by 3 bases and J by 0 bases, with 12 bases between. The CDR3 has 16 residues. Germline values: CDR1 SGHDN, CDR2 FVKESK. The CDR3, as DNA: TGTGCCAGCAGCCAGCGACAGATCCACTCTGGAAACACCATATATTTT. Translation gives CASSQRQIHSGNTIYF.